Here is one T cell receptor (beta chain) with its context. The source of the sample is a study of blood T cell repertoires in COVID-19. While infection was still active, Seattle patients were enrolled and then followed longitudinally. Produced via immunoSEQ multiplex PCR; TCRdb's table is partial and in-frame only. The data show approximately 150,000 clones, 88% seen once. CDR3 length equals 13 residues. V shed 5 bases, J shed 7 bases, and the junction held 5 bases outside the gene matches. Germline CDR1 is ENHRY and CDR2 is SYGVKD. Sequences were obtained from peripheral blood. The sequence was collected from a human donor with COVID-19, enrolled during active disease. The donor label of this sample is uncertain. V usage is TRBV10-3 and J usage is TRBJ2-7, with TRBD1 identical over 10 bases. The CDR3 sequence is CAISRQGANEQYF. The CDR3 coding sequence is TGTGCCATCAGTAGACAGGGGGCAAATGAGCAGTACTTC.